This is a list of T cell receptor beta chains from one sample in a study of neurological immune-mediated disorders. Each CDR3 protein is one row after TCRdb ran MiXCR on the 5' RACE reads. The table has tens of thousands of distinct CDR3 sequences, about 2.6% seen once. What was sequenced was PBMCs. Source of these receptors: a woman aged 45-65 years with multiple sclerosis. The CDR3 runs from the conserved cysteine through the conserved F or W. The order of the fields is J gene, D gene, V gene, clone size, CDR3 length, CDR3 protein, CDR3 DNA. D genes are given only for firm matches. Clone size is given as once, few or many counts, or a class when the clone is expanded.

J: TRBJ2-5
D: .
V: TRBV28
size: many
length: 14
CDR3: CASRPIWAGETQYF
DNA: TGTGCCAGCAGGCCCATATGGGCTGGGGAGACCCAGTACTTC

J: TRBJ2-7
D: .
V: TRBV29-1
size: many
length: 14
CDR3: CSVSGTLRSYEQYF
DNA: TGCAGCGTTTCCGGGACCCTGAGGTCCTACGAGCAGTACTTC

J: TRBJ2-4
D: .
V: TRBV6-5
size: medium-sized
length: 16
CDR3: CASSYSGGPEKNIQYF
DNA: TGTGCCAGCAGTTACTCTGGGGGGCCGGAAAAAAACATTCAGTACTTC

J: TRBJ2-7
D: .
V: TRBV9
size: many
length: 14
CDR3: CASSAQGEDYEQYF
DNA: TGTGCCAGCAGCGCCCAAGGGGAAGACTACGAGCAGTACTTC

J: TRBJ2-5
D: .
V: TRBV9
size: many
length: 15
CDR3: CASSLGTIGQETQYF
DNA: TGTGCCAGCAGCCTAGGGACCATAGGGCAAGAGACCCAGTACTTC

J: TRBJ2-7
D: TRBD1
V: TRBV24-1
size: many
length: 16
CDR3: CATSDFGTGGVYEQYF
DNA: TGTGCCACCAGTGATTTCGGGACAGGGGGCGTTTACGAGCAGTACTTC

J: TRBJ1-4
D: .
V: TRBV27
size: many
length: 15
CDR3: CASSPRAARGEKLFF
DNA: TGTGCCAGCAGTCCCCGGGCGGCAAGGGGTGAAAAACTGTTTTTT

J: TRBJ1-2
D: TRBD1
V: TRBV20-1
size: many
length: 14
CDR3: CSASRGTGGYGYTF
DNA: TGCAGTGCTTCTCGCGGGACAGGGGGTTATGGCTACACCTTC

J: TRBJ1-4
D: .
V: TRBV5-1
size: many
length: 14
CDR3: CASSSTGLGEKLFF
DNA: TGCGCCAGCAGCTCGACAGGCTTGGGAGAAAAACTGTTTTTT

J: TRBJ2-3
D: TRBD2
V: TRBV20-1
size: many
length: 15
CDR3: CSARSGSGSTNTQYF
DNA: TGCAGTGCTAGATCTGGTAGCGGGAGTACGAATACGCAGTATTTT

J: TRBJ2-7
D: .
V: TRBV4-3
size: many
length: 15
CDR3: CASSQGLRGSYEQYF
DNA: TGCGCCAGCAGCCAAGGCCTGAGAGGGTCCTACGAGCAGTACTTC